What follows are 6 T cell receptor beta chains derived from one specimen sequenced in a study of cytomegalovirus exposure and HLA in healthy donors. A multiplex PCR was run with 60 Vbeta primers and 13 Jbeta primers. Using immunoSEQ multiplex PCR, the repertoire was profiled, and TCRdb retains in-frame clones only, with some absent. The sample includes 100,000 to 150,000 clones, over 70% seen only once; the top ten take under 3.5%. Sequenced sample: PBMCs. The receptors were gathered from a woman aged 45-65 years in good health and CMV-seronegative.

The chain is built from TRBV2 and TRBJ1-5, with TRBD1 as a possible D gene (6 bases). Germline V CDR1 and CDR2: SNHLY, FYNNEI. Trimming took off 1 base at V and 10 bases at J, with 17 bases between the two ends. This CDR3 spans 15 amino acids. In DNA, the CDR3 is TGTGCCAGCAGTGAAGGTAACGCAGGGGTCGGTCCCCAGCATTTT. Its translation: CASSEGNAGVGPQHF.

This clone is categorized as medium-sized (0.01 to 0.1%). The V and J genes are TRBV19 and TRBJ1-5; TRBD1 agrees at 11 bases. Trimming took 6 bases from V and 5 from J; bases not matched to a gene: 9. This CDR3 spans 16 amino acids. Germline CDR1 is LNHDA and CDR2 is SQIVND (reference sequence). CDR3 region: CASSSRDRGSYQPQHF. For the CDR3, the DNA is TGTGCCAGTAGCTCCCGGGACAGGGGGTCCTATCAGCCCCAGCATTTT.

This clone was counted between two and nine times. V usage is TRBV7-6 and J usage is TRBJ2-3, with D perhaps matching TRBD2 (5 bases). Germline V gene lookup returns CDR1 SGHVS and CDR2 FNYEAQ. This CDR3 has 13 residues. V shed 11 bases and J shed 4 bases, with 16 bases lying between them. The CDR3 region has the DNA TGTGCCCGTTTGTGGGGAGTTCCAGATACGCAGTATTTT. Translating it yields CARLWGVPDTQYF.

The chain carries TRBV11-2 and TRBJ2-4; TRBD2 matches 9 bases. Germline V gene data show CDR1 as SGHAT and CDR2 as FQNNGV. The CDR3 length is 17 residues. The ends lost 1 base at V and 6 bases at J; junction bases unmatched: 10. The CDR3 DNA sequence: TGTGCCAGCAGCTTAGTCGGCGCGGGAGGGCCTGGAAACATTCAGTACTTC. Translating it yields CASSLVGAGGPGNIQYF.

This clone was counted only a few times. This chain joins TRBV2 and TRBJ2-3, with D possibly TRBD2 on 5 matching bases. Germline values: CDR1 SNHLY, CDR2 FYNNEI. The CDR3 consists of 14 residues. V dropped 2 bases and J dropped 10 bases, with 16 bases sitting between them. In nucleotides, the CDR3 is TGTGCCAGCAGTGAAACCGGGTCCGGGAACGCGCAGTATTTT. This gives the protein CASSETGSGNAQYF.

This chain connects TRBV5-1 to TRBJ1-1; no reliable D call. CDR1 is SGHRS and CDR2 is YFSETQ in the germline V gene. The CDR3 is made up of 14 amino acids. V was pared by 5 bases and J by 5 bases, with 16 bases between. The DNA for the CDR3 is TGCGCCAGCAGTGAGGGATCCTTCGGGACTGAAGCTTTCTTT. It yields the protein CASSEGSFGTEAFF.